This T cell receptor beta chain comes out of a study of blood T cell repertoires in COVID-19. Looking at the study overall: The United States, Italy and Spain supplied acute and convalescent COVID-19 samples. T cells, B-cell-depleted T cells, or PBMCs supplied cDNA or gDNA.

Sequenced by immunoSEQ multiplex PCR; TCRdb stores in-frame clones only, minus some. The top ten hold approximately 10% of the sample, which has roughly 130,000 clones, over 75% seen once. The germline V gene encodes CDR1 MNHEY and CDR2 SVGEGT. With 4 bases removed from V and 3 bases from J, the gap between germline ends came to 12 bases. This CDR3 contains 14 residues. The sample comprised peripheral blood. This rearrangement joins TRBV6-2 or TRBV6-3 to TRBJ2-5; TRBD2 might be the D (6 bases). The receptor comes from a man aged 55-75 years with active or convalescent COVID-19. CDR3 in amino acids: CASSLLGRKETQYF. The CDR3 nucleotides are TGTGCCAGCAGTTTACTTGGGAGGAAAGAGACCCAGTACTTC.